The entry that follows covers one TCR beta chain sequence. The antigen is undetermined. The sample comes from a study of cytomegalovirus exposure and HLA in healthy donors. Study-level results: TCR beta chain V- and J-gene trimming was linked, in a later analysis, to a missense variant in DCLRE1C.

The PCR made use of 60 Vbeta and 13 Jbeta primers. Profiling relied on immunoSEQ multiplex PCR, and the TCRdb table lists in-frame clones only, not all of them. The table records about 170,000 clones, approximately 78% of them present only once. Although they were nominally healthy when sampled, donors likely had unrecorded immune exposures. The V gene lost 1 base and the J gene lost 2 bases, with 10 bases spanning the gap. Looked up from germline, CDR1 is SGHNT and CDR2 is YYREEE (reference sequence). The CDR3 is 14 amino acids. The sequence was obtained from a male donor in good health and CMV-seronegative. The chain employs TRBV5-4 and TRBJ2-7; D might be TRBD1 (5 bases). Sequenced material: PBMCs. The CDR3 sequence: CASSLWSRAYEQYF. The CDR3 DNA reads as TGTGCCAGCAGCTTGTGGTCCAGGGCCTACGAGCAGTACTTC.